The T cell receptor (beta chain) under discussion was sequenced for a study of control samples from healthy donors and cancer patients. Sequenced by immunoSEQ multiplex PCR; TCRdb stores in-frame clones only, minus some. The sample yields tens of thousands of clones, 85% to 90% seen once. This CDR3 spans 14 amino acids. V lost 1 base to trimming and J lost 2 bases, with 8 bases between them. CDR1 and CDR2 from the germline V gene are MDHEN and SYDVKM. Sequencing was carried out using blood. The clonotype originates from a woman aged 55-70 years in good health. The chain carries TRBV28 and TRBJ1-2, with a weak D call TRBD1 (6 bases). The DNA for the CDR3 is TGTGCCAGCAGTTTATTTCAGGGGAACTATGGCTACACCTTC. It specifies CASSLFQGNYGYTF.